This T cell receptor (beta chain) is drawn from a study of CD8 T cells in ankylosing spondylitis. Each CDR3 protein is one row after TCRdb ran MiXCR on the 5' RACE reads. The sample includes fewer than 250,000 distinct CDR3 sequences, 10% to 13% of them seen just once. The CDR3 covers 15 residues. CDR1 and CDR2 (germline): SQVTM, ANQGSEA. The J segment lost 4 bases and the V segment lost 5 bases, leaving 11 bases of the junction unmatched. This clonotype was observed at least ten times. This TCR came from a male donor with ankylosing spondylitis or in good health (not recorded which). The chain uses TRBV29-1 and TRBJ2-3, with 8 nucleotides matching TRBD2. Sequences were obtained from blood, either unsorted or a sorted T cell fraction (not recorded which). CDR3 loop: CSVSIGGGRADTQYF. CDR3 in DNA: TGCAGCGTTTCCATCGGGGGGGGGAGAGCAGATACGCAGTATTTT.